The 9 T cell receptor beta chains presented below share a single source sample, sequenced in a study of T cell clonality in common variable immunodeficiency. Study-level results: Reportedly, TCR beta sequences from common variable immunodeficiency showed fewer deletions and N-nucleotide insertions.

These receptors' antigens are unknown. Clones were sequenced by immunoSEQ multiplex PCR, and TCRdb holds only the in-frame ones, with some missing. This sample shows roughly 42,000 clones and no singletons; roughly 6% rests with the ten largest. Sequences were obtained from peripheral blood mononuclear cells. The source is a human donor with common variable immunodeficiency.

To note about this clone: The read gets to within 3 residues of the CDR3 end, and the germline J gene fills in the rest. The chain carries TRBV30 and TRBJ1-3; tentatively, D is TRBD1 (6 bases). The germline gives CDR1 GTSNPN, CDR2 SVGIG (reference sequence). The CDR3 totals 13 residues. V gave up 2 bases and J gave up 2 bases, with 7 bases separating them. CDR3: CAWSTGTGNTIYF. CDR3 DNA (partial): TGTGCCTGGAGTACAGGGACTGGAAACACC.

This clone has only a few counts. The CDR3 extends 3 residues past the end of the read, so its final part is completed from the germline J gene. The chain carries TRBV6-1 and TRBJ2-4; D is uncertain. The CDR3 is made up of 16 amino acids. Germline CDR1 and CDR2: MNHNS and SASEGT. V shed 3 bases and J shed 0 bases, with 12 bases lying between them. The CDR3 protein is CASSDRAVEAKNIQYF. CDR3 DNA (partial): TGTGCCAGCAGTGATAGGGCAGTCGAAGCCAAAAACATT.

Worth noting for this clone: The CDR3 is cut off 3 residues early in the read; its end comes from the germline J gene. The rearrangement joins TRBV19 to TRBJ1-1, with TRBD1 matching 8 bases. Germline V gene lookup returns CDR1 LNHDA and CDR2 SQIVND (reference sequence). The CDR3 totals 14 residues. J gave up 1 base and V 6 bases, and 4 bases lay outside the gene matches. CDR3 amino acids: CASRTGERNTEAFF. The CDR3 bases that were read are TGTGCCAGTAGGACAGGGGAGAGGAACACTGAA.

Note on this clone: The read halts 3 residues ahead of the CDR3 end, with the missing end drawn from the germline J gene. The rearrangement links TRBV7-9 to TRBJ1-1; 8 bases match TRBD1. Looked up from germline, CDR1 is SEHNR and CDR2 is FQNEAQ (reference sequence). CDR3 length: 15 amino acids. The J segment lost 3 bases and the V segment lost 5 bases, leaving 8 bases of the junction unmatched. The CDR3 loop is CASSPPQGADTEAFF. Partial CDR3 DNA: TGTGCCAGCAGCCCACCTCAGGGGGCCGACACTGAA.

This clone appeared many times. Read data end 3 residues before the CDR3 end; the end is taken from the germline J gene. The J gene is TRBJ1-4, the V gene TRBV20-1, with D uncertain. The V end lost 6 bases, the J end lost 4 bases, and 3 bases lay between the germline ends. CDR1 and CDR2 (germline): DFQATT, SNEGSKA (reference sequence). CDR3 length: 10 amino acids. CDR3 amino acids: CSALNEKLFF. The CDR3 bases that were read are TGCAGTGCCCTTAATGAAAAA.

This clone was recorded at least ten times. The sequence runs out 3 residues before the end of the CDR3; the remainder is reconstructed from the germline J gene. The chain recombines TRBV6-2 or TRBV6-3 with TRBJ1-5; 7 nucleotides line up with TRBD1. The V segment lost 6 bases and the J segment 6 bases; nucleotides outside the gene matches: 11. This CDR3 is 15 amino acids long. Germline V lookup: CDR1 MNHEY, CDR2 SVGEGT. The DNA read from the CDR3 is TGTGCCAGCAGCCTGGGACAGATCCCCGGTCAGCCC. Translating gives CASSLGQIPGQP. The full CDR3 protein reads CASSLGQIPGQPQHF.

This clone was observed a few times. The read ends 3 residues shy of where the CDR3 ends; the end is completed using the germline J gene. This chain uses TRBV2 with TRBJ2-2; weak D call: TRBD1 (5 bases). The germline V and J ends were trimmed by 10 bases and 1 base, with 13 bases remaining between them. CDR3 length: 14 residues. Germline V gene data show CDR1 as SNHLY and CDR2 as FYNNEI. Incomplete CDR3 DNA: TGTGCCAACCGACAGACGCAGAACACCGGGGAG. Translation gives CANRQTQNTGE. The CDR3, in full, reads CANRQTQNTGELFF.

This clone was counted a few times. The CDR3 loop is CASSLGQYEAFF. Partial CDR3 DNA: TGTGCCAGCAGCTTAGGGCAGTATGAA. This chain connects TRBV7-2 to TRBJ1-1; D ambiguous. The read ends 3 residues before the CDR3 terminus; that terminus is restored from the germline J gene. Germline CDR1 SGHTA, CDR2 FQGNSA. Trimming cost V 1 base and J 7 bases, with 7 bases left between them. The CDR3 consists of 12 residues.

As to this clone: The read terminates 3 residues ahead of where the CDR3 ends, so the germline J gene completes it. The chain couples TRBV19 to TRBJ2-7, with 8 bases aligning to TRBD1. Germline-derived CDR1 and CDR2 are LNHDA and SQIVND (reference sequence). V lost 3 bases to trimming and J lost 2 bases; unmatched junction nucleotides: 6. This CDR3 is 15 amino acids long. CDR3 bases read: TGTGCCAGTAGTATCGACAGGGGCTCCACCTACGAG. It yields the protein CASSIDRGSTYE. The CDR3 reads in full as CASSIDRGSTYEQYF.